This entry lists 26 T cell receptor beta chains sequenced from one sample in a study of early T cells in non-severe SARS-CoV-2 infection. Using its own MiXCR run on the 5' RACE reads, TCRdb lists one record per CDR3 protein. Found here are tens of thousands of distinct CDR3 sequences, more than 7% of them singletons; the top ten hold 13%. Source: whole blood, taken at baseline. These receptor sequences come from an adult who was a healthcare worker with PCR-confirmed SARS-CoV-2 infection or an uninfected control (not recorded which).

This clonotype was observed a few times. The gene calls are TRBV7-9 and TRBJ2-5; 7 positions agree with TRBD2. V shed 6 bases and J 1 base; nucleotides not matched to a gene: 11. The CDR3 runs 16 residues. The germline gives CDR1 SEHNR, CDR2 FQNEAQ (reference sequence). The CDR3 is CASSPTLLAFQETQYF. CDR3 bases: TGTGCCAGCAGTCCGACCCTACTAGCGTTCCAAGAGACCCAGTACTTC.

This clonotype was picked up a small number of times. This chain links TRBV7-9 with TRBJ1-1, with D possibly matching TRBD1 (5 bases). The CDR3 loop spans 14 amino acids. V shed 10 bases and J shed 0 bases, with 15 bases lying between them. The germline CDR1 and CDR2 sequences are SEHNR and FQNEAQ (reference sequence). CDR3 DNA sequence: TGTGCCATCAGTATCCCGGACATGAACACTGAAGCTTTCTTT. Translating it yields CAISIPDMNTEAFF.

The CDR3, as DNA: TGTGCCAGCAGTTTGGGATCACGTAGGACAGGGGGCACCGGGGAGCTGTTTTTT. It encodes CASSLGSRRTGGTGELFF. The genes are TRBV27 and TRBJ2-2; 10 nucleotides match TRBD1. Germline V lookup: CDR1 MNHEY, CDR2 SMNVEV (reference sequence). Trimming took 3 bases from V and 4 from J; bases not matched to a gene: 11. The CDR3 extends over 18 amino acids.

This clonotype was observed at least ten times. The chain carries TRBV7-3 and TRBJ2-3; D not certain. This CDR3 spans 13 amino acids. The V end was cut by 2 bases, the J end by 3 bases, with 6 bases between. Germline lookup yields CDR1 SGHTA and CDR2 FQGTGA. CDR3 nucleotides: TGTGCCAGCAGCTTATATCCGACAGATACGCAGTATTTT. Its translation: CASSLYPTDTQYF.

The V and J genes are TRBV24-1 and TRBJ1-4; no firm D call. V dropped 3 bases and J dropped 8 bases, with 12 bases sitting between them. The CDR3 spans 14 residues. Per the germline V gene, CDR1 is KGHDR and CDR2 is SFDVKD. The CDR3 region is CATSDPDGVEKLFF. CDR3 nucleotide sequence: TGTGCCACCAGTGATCCCGACGGAGTGGAAAAACTGTTTTTT.

This clonotype showed up just a few times. The gene calls are TRBV4-1 and TRBJ1-2, with D hard to call. The length of the CDR3 is 15 residues. CDR1 is MGHRA, CDR2 YSYEKL, per germline. V lost 0 bases and J lost 2, with 10 bases in between. The CDR3 is CASSQEGRRNYGYTF. The CDR3 DNA sequence: TGCGCCAGCAGCCAAGAGGGCAGGCGAAACTATGGCTACACCTTC.

The table lists this clonotype with many counts. The J gene is TRBJ1-2, the V gene TRBV4-2; D remains unclear. Germline V gene sequence: CDR1 LGHNA, CDR2 YNFKEQ. V was cut by 0 bases and J by 2 bases, with 7 bases left in between. The CDR3 contains 14 residues. Here the CDR3 reads CASSQEAENYGYTF. CDR3 in DNA: TGTGCCAGCAGCCAAGAGGCGGAGAACTATGGCTACACCTTC.

This clonotype has just a few counts. V usage is TRBV2 and J usage is TRBJ1-3; D is unresolved. Trimming took 6 bases from V and 0 from J, leaving 12 bases between them. The length of the CDR3 is 15 residues. Germline-derived CDR1 and CDR2 are SNHLY and FYNNEI. Written as DNA, the CDR3 is TGTGCCAGCAGATTACAGCTTTCCTCTGGAAACACCATATATTTT. Protein: CASRLQLSSGNTIYF.

The genes are TRBV6-6 and TRBJ2-1; the match to TRBD1 covers 8 bases. The CDR3 covers 14 residues. V shed 8 bases and J 1 base; nucleotides not matched to a gene: 4. The germline CDR1 and CDR2 sequences are MNHNY and SVGAGI (reference sequence). As DNA, the CDR3 is TGTGCCAGCCAGGACAGGGAATCCTACAATGAGCAGTTCTTC. It codes for CASQDRESYNEQFF.

The chain uses TRBV6-2 or TRBV6-3 and TRBJ2-7; TRBD1 matches 8 bases. The CDR3 spans 13 residues. The germline CDR1 and CDR2 sequences are MNHEY and SVGEGT. Trimming took 8 bases from V and 5 from J; bases not matched to a gene: 8. As DNA, the CDR3 is TGTGCCAGCGGCCCTTGGACAGGGAACGAGCAGTACTTC. It encodes CASGPWTGNEQYF.

V gene TRBV6-1 combines with J gene TRBJ2-1; possible D gene TRBD2, 5 bases. This CDR3 is 14 amino acids long. Germline CDR1 and CDR2: MNHNS and SASEGT. V was pared by 6 bases and J by 13 bases, with 22 bases between. CDR3 region: CASSPPPGPPGQFF. The CDR3 DNA sequence: TGTGCCAGCAGCCCTCCTCCTGGCCCCCCGGGACAGTTCTTC.

The rearrangement links TRBV6-1 to TRBJ2-2; a weak D match, TRBD2 (6 bases). This CDR3 has 13 amino acids. Germline CDR1 is MNHNS and CDR2 is SASEGT. V lost 8 bases and J lost 2, with 9 bases in between. The CDR3: CASSGLNTGELFF. In DNA form, the CDR3 reads TGTGCCAGCTCGGGACTCAACACCGGGGAGCTGTTTTTT.

This clonotype has just a few counts. The V call is TRBV4-1, the J call TRBJ2-7; D ambiguous. CDR1 MGHRA and CDR2 YSYEKL come from the germline V gene. The CDR3 totals 14 residues. Trimming pared 1 base from V and 2 bases from J, leaving 9 bases between. The CDR3 DNA sequence: TGCGCCAGCAGCCAAGTCGCGACAACCTACGAGCAGTACTTC. Translated, it gives CASSQVATTYEQYF.

The CDR3 sequence: CASSSIPGLNKKLFF. The CDR3 DNA is TGTGCCAGCAGCTCAATCCCGGGGTTAAATAAAAAACTGTTTTTT. The chain employs TRBV11-2 and TRBJ1-4, with D uncertain. The CDR3 is 15 residues long. V dropped 4 bases and J dropped 9 bases, with 18 bases sitting between them. The germline gives CDR1 SGHAT, CDR2 FQNNGV.

This clonotype was recorded many times. The rearrangement uses TRBV29-1 and TRBJ2-1, with 11 bases aligning to TRBD1. CDR1 and CDR2 (germline): SQVTM, ANQGSEA. The CDR3 loop spans 14 amino acids. CDR3 loop: CSYSRTGGTNEQFF. In nucleotides, the CDR3 is TGCAGTTATAGTCGGACAGGGGGCACGAATGAGCAGTTCTTC.

This clonotype occurred a few times. The chain employs TRBV2 and TRBJ2-7, with no clear D. The CDR3 totals 13 residues. V dropped 5 bases and J dropped 8 bases, with 16 bases sitting between them. From germline, CDR1 is SNHLY and CDR2 FYNNEI. DNA of the CDR3: TGTGCCAGCAGTCAAACCGGGCAGCCACAGCAGTACTTC. Encoded protein: CASSQTGQPQQYF.

This clonotype was counted a few times. The CDR3 bases are TGCAGTGCTAGAAAGGCAGGGGGGACCCAGTACTTC. It translates to CSARKAGGTQYF. V usage is TRBV20-1 and J usage is TRBJ2-5; the match to TRBD1 covers 7 bases. With V trimmed by 2 bases and J by 7 bases, 4 bases remained unmatched. The CDR3 is 12 amino acids. The germline CDR1 and CDR2 sequences are DFQATT and SNEGSKA (reference sequence).

This clonotype was observed a few times. V is TRBV27 and J is TRBJ2-3; no clear D gene. This CDR3 comprises 14 residues. V dropped 6 bases and J dropped 0 bases, with 10 bases sitting between them. The germline CDR1 and CDR2 sequences are MNHEY and SMNVEV (reference sequence). The DNA of the CDR3 is TGTGCCAGCAGCCCAAACCCTAGCACAGATACGCAGTATTTT. This sequence encodes CASSPNPSTDTQYF.

The chain couples TRBV7-6 to TRBJ2-5, with D unclear. Per germline, CDR1 SGHVS and CDR2 FNYEAQ. The CDR3 loop spans 12 amino acids. The ends were cut back, 5 bases at V and 2 bases at J, with 6 bases in the middle. This CDR3 is CASSPRQETQYF. The CDR3 nucleotides read TGTGCCAGCAGCCCCCGGCAAGAGACCCAGTACTTC.

This clonotype appeared many times. The rearrangement uses TRBV7-2 and TRBJ2-1; 8 bases are a match to TRBD1. After removal of 5 bases from V and 2 bases from J, the junction contained 11 bases not matched to a gene. Germline V gene sequence: CDR1 SGHTA, CDR2 FQGNSA. The CDR3 is 17 residues long. The CDR3 DNA is TGTGCCAGCAGCACTCGGACAGGGCCTGGGGCCTACAATGAGCAGTTCTTC. It encodes CASSTRTGPGAYNEQFF. Full variable domain (missing parts from reference TRBV7-2 and TRBJ2-1): GAGVSQSPSNKVTEKGKDVELRCDPISGHTALYWYRQSLGQGLEFLIYFQGNSAPDKSGLPSDRFSAERTGGSVSTLTIQRTQQEDSAVYLCASSTRTGPGAYNEQFFGPGTRLTVL.

This clonotype was counted a few times. The chain recombines TRBV20-1 with TRBJ2-7; no clear D gene. This CDR3 spans 13 amino acids. V gave up 1 base and J gave up 3 bases, with 10 bases separating them. The germline V gene encodes CDR1 DFQATT and CDR2 SNEGSKA (reference sequence). The DNA of the CDR3 is TGCAGTGCTAGAGTAGGAAACGACTACGAGCAGTACTTC. Residues: CSARVGNDYEQYF.

This clonotype was recorded many times. The J gene is TRBJ2-1, the V gene TRBV5-1; D unresolved. CDR3 length equals 13 residues. Per the germline V gene, CDR1 is SGHRS and CDR2 is YFSETQ. V lost 4 bases and J 3 bases, leaving 8 bases between the germline ends. CDR3 region: CASSPQGYNEQFF. The CDR3 DNA follows: TGCGCCAGCAGCCCTCAAGGCTACAATGAGCAGTTCTTC.

The V and J genes are TRBV30 and TRBJ1-1; perhaps TRBD1 as D (6 bases). The CDR3 length is 13 residues. Trimming took 3 bases from V and 3 from J, leaving 11 bases between them. Germline V gene lookup returns CDR1 GTSNPN and CDR2 SVGIG (reference sequence). CDR3 in amino acids: CAWSVGQYTEAFF. CDR3 nucleotides: TGTGCCTGGAGCGTAGGACAGTACACTGAAGCTTTCTTT.

This clonotype was detected a few times. This chain joins TRBV7-9 and TRBJ1-5; D possibly corresponds to TRBD1 (5 bases). In germline, CDR1 is SEHNR, CDR2 FQNEAQ (reference sequence). The CDR3 totals 14 residues. The V end lost 1 base, the J end lost 7 bases, and 11 bases lay between the germline ends. CDR3 sequence reads: CASSLERDSQPQHF. The CDR3 nucleotides read TGTGCCAGCAGCTTAGAGAGGGACTCGCAGCCCCAGCATTTT.

This clonotype showed up just a few times. At one end, the junction sequence differs from germline, possibly due to a read error. The V and J genes are TRBV7-7 and TRBJ1-1; 7 bases line up with TRBD1. This CDR3 contains 15 residues. CDR1 SSHAT and CDR2 FNYEAQ come from the germline V gene (reference sequence). CDR3 in amino acids: CASSPYTGEATEAFF. CDR3 coding DNA: TGTGCTAGCAGCCCGTATACAGGGGAGGCCACTGAAGCTTTCTTT.

This chain links TRBV2 with TRBJ2-1; D tentatively fits TRBD1 or TRBD2 (5 bases each). The length of the CDR3 is 13 residues. V was clipped by 5 bases and J by 5 bases, with 10 bases between them. Germline CDR1 reads SNHLY; CDR2 reads FYNNEI. Written as DNA, the CDR3 is TGTGCCAGCAGTTCCGGGACCAACAATGAGCAGTTCTTC. It codes for CASSSGTNNEQFF.